This T cell receptor beta chain appears in the sequencing data of a study of identical twins. Findings and limits, study-wide: Out-of-frame alpha sequences common to twins exhibited an excess of low generation probability. Without tracking the same donors, conclusions rested on cross-sectional statistical analysis.

As for this clonotype: Its antigen is unknown.

V was clipped by 5 bases and J by 4 bases; unmatched bases: 4. CDR1 and CDR2 (germline): MDHEN, SYDVKM. There are 14 residues in the CDR3. Template switching supplied a universal primer site; unique molecular identifiers were carried on the cDNA. TCRdb called the 5' RACE reads again in MiXCR, with one record for every CDR3 protein. The sample contains about 570,000 distinct CDR3 sequences, nearly 10% of which appear only once. This sample was also put to use in a study of yellow fever vaccine responses in identical twins.

Sequenced material: PBMCs. The TCR sequence derives from a woman aged 18-29 years in good health. The chain couples TRBV28 to TRBJ2-3, with TRBD1 matching over 9 bases. The CDR3: CASSRTGESDTQYF. CDR3 nucleotide sequence: TGTGCCAGCAGTCGGACAGGGGAATCAGATACGCAGTATTTT.